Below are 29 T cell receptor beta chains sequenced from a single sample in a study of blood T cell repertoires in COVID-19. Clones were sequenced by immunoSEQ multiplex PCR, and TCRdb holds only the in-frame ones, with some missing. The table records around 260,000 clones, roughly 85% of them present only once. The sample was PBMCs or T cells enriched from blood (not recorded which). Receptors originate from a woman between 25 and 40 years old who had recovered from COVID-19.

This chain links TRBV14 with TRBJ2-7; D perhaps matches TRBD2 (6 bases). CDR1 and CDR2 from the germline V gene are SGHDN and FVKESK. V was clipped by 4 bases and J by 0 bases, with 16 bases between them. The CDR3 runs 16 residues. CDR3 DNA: TGTGCCAGCAGCCGTGGACGGTGGGAGGACTCCTACGAGCAGTACTTC. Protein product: CASSRGRWEDSYEQYF. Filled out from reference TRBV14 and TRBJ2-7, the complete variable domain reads EAGVTQFPSHSVIEKGQTVTLRCDPISGHDNLYWYRRVMGKEIKFLLHFVKESKQDESGMPNNRFLAERTGGTYSTLKVQPAELEDSGVYFCASSRGRWEDSYEQYFGPGTRLTVT.

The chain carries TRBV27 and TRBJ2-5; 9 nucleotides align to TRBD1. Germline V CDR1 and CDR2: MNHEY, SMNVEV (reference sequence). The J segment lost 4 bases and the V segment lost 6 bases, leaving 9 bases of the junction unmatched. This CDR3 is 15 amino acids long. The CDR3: CASRNRGLLRETQYF. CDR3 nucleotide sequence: TGTGCCAGCAGAAACAGGGGGCTTTTACGAGAGACCCAGTACTTC.

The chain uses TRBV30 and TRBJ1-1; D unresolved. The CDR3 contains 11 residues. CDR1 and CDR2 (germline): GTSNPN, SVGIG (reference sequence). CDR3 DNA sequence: TGTACAGCGGGCCTAAACACTGAAGCTTTCTTT. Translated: CTAGLNTEAFF.

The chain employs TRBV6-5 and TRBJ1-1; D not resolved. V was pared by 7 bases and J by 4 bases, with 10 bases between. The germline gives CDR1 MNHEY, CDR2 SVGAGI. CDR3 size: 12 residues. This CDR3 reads CASISQVTEAFF. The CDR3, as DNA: TGTGCCAGCATCTCGCAGGTCACTGAAGCTTTCTTT.

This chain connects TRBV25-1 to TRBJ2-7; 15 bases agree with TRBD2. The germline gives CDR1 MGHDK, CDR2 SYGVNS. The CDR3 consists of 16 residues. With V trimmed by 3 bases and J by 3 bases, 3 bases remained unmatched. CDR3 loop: CASSDPGLAGGYEQYF. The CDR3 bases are TGTGCCAGCAGTGACCCGGGACTAGCGGGAGGCTACGAGCAGTACTTC.

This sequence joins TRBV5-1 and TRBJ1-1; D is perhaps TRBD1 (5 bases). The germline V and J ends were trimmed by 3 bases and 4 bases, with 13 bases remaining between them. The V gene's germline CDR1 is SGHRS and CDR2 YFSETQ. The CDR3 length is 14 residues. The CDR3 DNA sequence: TGCGCCAGCAGCTCCTCGGGGGGGACCACTGAAGCTTTCTTT. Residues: CASSSSGGTTEAFF. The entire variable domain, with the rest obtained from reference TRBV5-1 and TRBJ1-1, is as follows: KAGVTQTPRYLIKTRGQQVTLSCSPISGHRSVSWYQQTPGQGLQFLFEYFSETQRNKGNFPGRFSGRQFSNSRSEMNVSTLELGDSALYLCASSSSGGTTEAFFGQGTRLTVV.

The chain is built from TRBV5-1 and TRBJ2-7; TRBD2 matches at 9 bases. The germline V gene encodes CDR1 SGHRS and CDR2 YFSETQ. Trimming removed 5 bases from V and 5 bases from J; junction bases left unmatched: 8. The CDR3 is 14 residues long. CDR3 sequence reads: CASRTGTSRNEQYF. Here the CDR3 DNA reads TGCGCCAGCAGAACCGGGACTAGCAGGAACGAGCAGTACTTC. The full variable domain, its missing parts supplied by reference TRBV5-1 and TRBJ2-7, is KAGVTQTPRYLIKTRGQQVTLSCSPISGHRSVSWYQQTPGQGLQFLFEYFSETQRNKGNFPGRFSGRQFSNSRSEMNVSTLELGDSALYLCASRTGTSRNEQYFGPGTRLTVT.

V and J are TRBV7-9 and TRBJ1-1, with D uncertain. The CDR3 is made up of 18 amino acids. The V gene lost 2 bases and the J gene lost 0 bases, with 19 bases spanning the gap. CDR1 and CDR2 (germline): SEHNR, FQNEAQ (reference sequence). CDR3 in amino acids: CASSLSGGQQTLNTEAFF. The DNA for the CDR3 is TGTGCCAGCAGCTTAAGTGGCGGGCAGCAGACTTTGAACACTGAAGCTTTCTTT.

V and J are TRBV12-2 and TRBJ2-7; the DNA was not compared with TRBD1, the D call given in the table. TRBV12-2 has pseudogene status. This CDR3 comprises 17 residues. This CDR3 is CASRLGARDRPSYEQYF. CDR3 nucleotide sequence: TGTGCAAGTCGCTTAGGGGCACGGGACAGGCCTTCCTACGAGCAGTACTTC.

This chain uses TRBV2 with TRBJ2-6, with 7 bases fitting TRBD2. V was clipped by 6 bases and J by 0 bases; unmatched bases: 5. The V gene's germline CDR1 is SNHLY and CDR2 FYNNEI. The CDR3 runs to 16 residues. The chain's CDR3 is CASSSGASSGANVLTF. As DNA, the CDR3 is TGTGCCAGCAGCAGCGGGGCAAGCTCTGGGGCCAACGTCCTGACTTTC.

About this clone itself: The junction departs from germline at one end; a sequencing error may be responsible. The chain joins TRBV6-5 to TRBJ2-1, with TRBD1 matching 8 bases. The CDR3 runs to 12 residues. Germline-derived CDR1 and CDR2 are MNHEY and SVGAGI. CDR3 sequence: CASSLDRGKMLF. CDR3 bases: TGTGCCAGCAGTTTAGACAGGGGTAAAATGCTCTTC.

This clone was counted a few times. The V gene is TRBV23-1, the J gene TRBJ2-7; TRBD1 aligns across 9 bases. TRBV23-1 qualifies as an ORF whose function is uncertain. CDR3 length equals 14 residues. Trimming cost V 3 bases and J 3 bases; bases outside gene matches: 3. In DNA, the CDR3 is TGCGCCAGCAGTCAGCGGACAGGGGTCTACGAGCAGTACTTC. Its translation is CASSQRTGVYEQYF.

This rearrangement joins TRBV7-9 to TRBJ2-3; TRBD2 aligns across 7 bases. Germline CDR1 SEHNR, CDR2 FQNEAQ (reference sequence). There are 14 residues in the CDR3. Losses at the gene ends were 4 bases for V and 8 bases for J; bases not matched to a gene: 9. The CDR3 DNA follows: TGTGCCAGCAGCTCCAGCGGGATTCACGGTACGCAGTATTTT. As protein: CASSSSGIHGTQYF. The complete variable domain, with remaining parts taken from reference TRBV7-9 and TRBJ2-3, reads DTGVSQNPRHKITKRGQNVTFRCDPISEHNRLYWYRQTLGQGPEFLTYFQNEAQLEKSRLLSDRFSAERPKGSFSTLEIQRTEQGDSAMYLCASSSSGIHGTQYFGPGTRLTVL.

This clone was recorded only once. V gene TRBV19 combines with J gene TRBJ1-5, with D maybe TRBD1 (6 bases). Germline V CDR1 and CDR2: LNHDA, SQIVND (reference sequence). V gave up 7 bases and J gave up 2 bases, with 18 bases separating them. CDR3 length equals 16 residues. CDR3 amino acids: CASTPVGEGGNQPQHF. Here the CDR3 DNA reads TGTGCCAGTACCCCGGTCGGGGAGGGGGGCAATCAGCCCCAGCATTTT.

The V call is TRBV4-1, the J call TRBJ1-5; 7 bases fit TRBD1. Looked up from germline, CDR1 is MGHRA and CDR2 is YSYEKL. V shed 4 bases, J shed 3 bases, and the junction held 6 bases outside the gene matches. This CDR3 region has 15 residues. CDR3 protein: CASSRGTDFNQPQHF. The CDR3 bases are TGCGCCAGCAGCCGAGGGACAGACTTCAATCAGCCCCAGCATTTT.

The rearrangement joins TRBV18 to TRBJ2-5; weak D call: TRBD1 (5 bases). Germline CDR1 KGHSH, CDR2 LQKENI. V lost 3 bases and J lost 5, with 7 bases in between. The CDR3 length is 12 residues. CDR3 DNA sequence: TGTGCCAGCTCACCTCAGGGCGAGACCCAGTACTTC. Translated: CASSPQGETQYF.

The CDR3 DNA reads TGTGCCAGCAGCATCCGACAGGGGGACCACGAGCAGTACTTC. It translates to CASSIRQGDHEQYF. V usage is TRBV13 and J usage is TRBJ2-7; TRBD1 matches 9 bases. Germline V gene data show CDR1 as PRHDT and CDR2 as FYEKMQ (reference sequence). The CDR3 runs to 14 residues. J lost 5 bases, V lost 5 bases, and 7 bases had no gene match.

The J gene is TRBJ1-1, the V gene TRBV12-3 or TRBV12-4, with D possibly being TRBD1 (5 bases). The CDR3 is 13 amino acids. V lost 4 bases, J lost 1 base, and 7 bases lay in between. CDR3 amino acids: CASSSDRNTEAFF. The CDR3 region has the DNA TGTGCCAGCAGTTCAGACAGGAACACTGAAGCTTTCTTT.

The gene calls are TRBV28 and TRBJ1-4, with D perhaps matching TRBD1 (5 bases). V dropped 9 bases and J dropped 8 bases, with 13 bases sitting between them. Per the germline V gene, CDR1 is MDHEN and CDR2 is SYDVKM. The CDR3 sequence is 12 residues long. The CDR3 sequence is CASFREGEKLFF. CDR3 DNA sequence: TGTGCCAGTTTCAGGGAAGGAGAAAAACTGTTTTTT.

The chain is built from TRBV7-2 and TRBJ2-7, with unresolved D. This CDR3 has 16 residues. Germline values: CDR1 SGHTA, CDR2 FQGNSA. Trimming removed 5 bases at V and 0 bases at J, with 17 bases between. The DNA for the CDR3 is TGTGCCAGCAGCCCCCCAAGGAGCCCCAGCTCCTACGAGCAGTACTTC. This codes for CASSPPRSPSSYEQYF.

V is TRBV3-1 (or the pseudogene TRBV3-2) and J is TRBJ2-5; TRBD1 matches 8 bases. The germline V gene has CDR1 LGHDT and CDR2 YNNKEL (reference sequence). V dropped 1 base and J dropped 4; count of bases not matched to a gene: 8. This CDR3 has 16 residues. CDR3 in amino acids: CASSQGTGGYLETQYF. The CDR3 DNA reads TGTGCCAGCAGCCAAGGTACAGGGGGGTACCTAGAGACCCAGTACTTC.

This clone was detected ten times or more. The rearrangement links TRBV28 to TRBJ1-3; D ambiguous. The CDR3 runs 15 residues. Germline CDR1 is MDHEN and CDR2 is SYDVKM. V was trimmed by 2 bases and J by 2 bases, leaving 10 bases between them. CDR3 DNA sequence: TGTGCCAGCAGTTTAGAAGGGAGTACTGGAAACACCATATATTTT. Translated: CASSLEGSTGNTIYF.

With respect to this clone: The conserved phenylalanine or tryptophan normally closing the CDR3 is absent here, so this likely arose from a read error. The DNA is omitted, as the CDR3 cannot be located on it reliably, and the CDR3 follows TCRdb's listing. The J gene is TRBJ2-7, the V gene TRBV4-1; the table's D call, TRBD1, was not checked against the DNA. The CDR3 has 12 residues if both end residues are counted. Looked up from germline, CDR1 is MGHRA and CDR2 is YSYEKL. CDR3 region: CASSQDSRVLGS.

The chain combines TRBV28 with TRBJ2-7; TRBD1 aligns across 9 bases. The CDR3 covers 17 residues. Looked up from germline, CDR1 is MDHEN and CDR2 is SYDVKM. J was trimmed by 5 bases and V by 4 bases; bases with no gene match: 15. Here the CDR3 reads CASSYPAGTGYSHEQYF. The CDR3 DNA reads TGTGCCAGCAGTTACCCCGCCGGGACAGGGTATTCCCACGAGCAGTACTTC.

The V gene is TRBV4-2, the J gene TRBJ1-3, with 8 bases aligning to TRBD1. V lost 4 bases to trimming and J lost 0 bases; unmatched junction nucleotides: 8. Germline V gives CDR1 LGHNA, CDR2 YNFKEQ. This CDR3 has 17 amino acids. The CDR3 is CASSRPDRGSSGNTIYF. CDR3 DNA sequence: TGTGCCAGCAGCCGACCCGACAGGGGAAGCTCTGGAAACACCATATATTTT.

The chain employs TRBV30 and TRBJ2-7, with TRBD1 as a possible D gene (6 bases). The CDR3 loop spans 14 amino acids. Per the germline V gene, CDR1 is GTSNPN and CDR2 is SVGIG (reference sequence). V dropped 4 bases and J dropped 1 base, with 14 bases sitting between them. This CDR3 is CAWTTTGLSYEQYF. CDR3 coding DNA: TGTGCCTGGACAACGACAGGCCTTTCCTACGAGCAGTACTTC.

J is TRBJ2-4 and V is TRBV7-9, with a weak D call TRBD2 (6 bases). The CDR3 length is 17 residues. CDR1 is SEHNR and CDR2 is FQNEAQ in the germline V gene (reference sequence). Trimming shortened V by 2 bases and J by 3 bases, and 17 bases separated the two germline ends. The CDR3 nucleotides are TGTGCCAGCAGCTTATATTCCAGGGAGGCCCTCAAAAACATTCAGTACTTC. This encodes CASSLYSREALKNIQYF.

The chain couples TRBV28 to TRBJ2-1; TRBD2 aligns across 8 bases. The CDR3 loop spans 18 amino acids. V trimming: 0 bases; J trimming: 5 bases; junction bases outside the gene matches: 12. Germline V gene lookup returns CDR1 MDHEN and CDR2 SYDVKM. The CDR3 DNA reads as TGTGCCAGCAGTTTATGGGGACTAGGTTTTCTGTCCAACAATGAGCAGTTCTTC. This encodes CASSLWGLGFLSNNEQFF.

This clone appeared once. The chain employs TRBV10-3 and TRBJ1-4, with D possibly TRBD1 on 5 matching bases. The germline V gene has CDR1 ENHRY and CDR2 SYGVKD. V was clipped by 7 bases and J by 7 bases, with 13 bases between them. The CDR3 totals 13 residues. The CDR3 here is CAIKGARGEKLFF. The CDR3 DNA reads TGTGCCATCAAAGGGGCGCGTGGTGAAAAACTGTTTTTT.